The subject of this entry is one T cell receptor beta chain. Its antigen is not known. An end of the junction differs from the germline gene, which may be a read error. Healthy Caucasian individuals from Russia aged about 6 to 100 were enrolled as donors. Germline V lookup: CDR1 DFQATT, CDR2 SNEGSKA (reference sequence). The CDR3 runs 14 residues. Next came a second PCR, run for about 7 to 11 cycles, which used a sample-barcoded 5' primer along with a J-beta primer mix. TCRdb re-analysed the 5' RACE reads in MiXCR, keeping a single row per CDR3 protein. The sample yields 650,000 to 800,000 distinct CDR3 sequences, about 50% seen once. This entry is derived from a study of blood T cells in healthy people across ages. Findings and caveats of the study: A roughly linear fall in TCR beta diversity per million T cells was seen with increasing age.

The sequence was collected from a woman aged 80 or over in good health. This chain links TRBV20-1 with TRBJ2-4; 8 bases fit TRBD2. The sample comprised blood. The CDR3 nucleotides read TGCAGTGCTATCGGGAGGGCCGGCAAAAGCATTCAGTACTTC. Amino acid sequence: CSAIGRAGKSIQYF.